This TCR beta chain came from a study of low-dose radiotherapy and immunotherapy resistance in tumors. Study-level background: Every six weeks patients received intravenous ipilimumab 1 mg/kg, and every two weeks they received intravenous nivolumab 240 mg.

This CDR3 contains 11 residues. V was clipped by 1 base and J by 8 bases, with 8 bases between them. Germline CDR1 reads DFQATT; CDR2 reads SNEGSKA (reference sequence). This clonotype has at least ten counts. Alpha- and beta-chain coverage of first-strand cDNA came from TRAV- and TRBV-specific primers. A roughly 19-cycle PCR with a constant-region primer and V-primer adapter amplified TCRs. By in vitro transcription, the isolated mRNA was amplified. Each CDR3 protein gets one entry after TCRdb re-called the reads with MiXCR. The sample lists 64,000 or so distinct CDR3 sequences, around a third seen once, with around 10% in the top ten. Time point defined: before trial treatment. Eligible patients bore advanced solid tumors devoid of tumor-infiltrating lymphocytes.

Source: PBMCs, taken before treatment. The V and J genes are TRBV20-1 and TRBJ1-1, with no clear D. The TCR was taken from a female donor with ovarian cancer. CDR3 amino acids: CSARGAVEAFF. CDR3 DNA: TGCAGTGCTAGAGGAGCGGTGGAAGCTTTCTTT.